This is a list of T cell receptor beta chains from one sample in a study of shared clonotypes between healthy human individuals. The table came from immunoSEQ multiplex PCR; TCRdb's copy has only in-frame clones and leaves some out. Counted here are millions of clones, about 93% occurring once; the ten biggest clones make up 1.5% to 2%. The specimen sequenced was naive CD8+ T cells from PBMCs. These receptors were collected from a man between 18 and 29 years old in good health. Some clones in this sample may be carry-over from other donors' samples. The CDR3 runs from the conserved cysteine through the conserved F or W. The order of the fields is V gene, clone size, D gene, J gene, CDR3 protein, CDR3 DNA. A D gene is named only where the DNA matches it firmly. Rows give clone size only sometimes, using once, few, many, or a class for an expanded clone.

V gene: TRBV4-1
clone size: NA
D gene: TRBD1
J gene: TRBJ2-2
CDR3 protein: CASSQDKTHRGTGELFF
CDR3 DNA: TGCGCCAGCAGCCAAGATAAAACCCACAGGGGAACCGGGGAGCTGTTTTTT

V gene: TRBV28
clone size: NA
D gene: NA
J gene: TRBJ1-2
CDR3 protein: CASSLGGGYTF
CDR3 DNA: TGTGCCAGCAGTCTGGGGGGTGGCTACACCTTC

V gene: TRBV19
clone size: NA
D gene: NA
J gene: TRBJ1-1
CDR3 protein: CASSPGMNTEAFF
CDR3 DNA: TGTGCCAGTAGTCCGGGAATGAACACTGAAGCTTTCTTT

V gene: TRBV28
clone size: NA
D gene: TRBD1
J gene: TRBJ2-2
CDR3 protein: CASSSRTGNALSAGELFF
CDR3 DNA: TGTGCCAGCAGTTCTAGGACAGGAAATGCCCTCTCAGCCGGGGAGCTGTTTTTT

V gene: TRBV27
clone size: NA
D gene: TRBD1
J gene: TRBJ2-7
CDR3 protein: CASRSTLGQVYEQYF
CDR3 DNA: TGTGCCAGCAGATCTACCTTGGGACAGGTTTACGAGCAGTACTTC

V gene: TRBV28
clone size: NA
D gene: NA
J gene: TRBJ2-3
CDR3 protein: CASSNRRTTDTQYF
CDR3 DNA: TGTGCCAGCAGTAACCGAAGAACCACAGATACGCAGTATTTT

V gene: TRBV28
clone size: NA
D gene: TRBD1
J gene: TRBJ1-2
CDR3 protein: CASNRRDRGPNYGYTF
CDR3 DNA: TGTGCCAGCAACCGCCGGGACAGGGGCCCTAACTATGGCTACACCTTC

V gene: TRBV15
clone size: NA
D gene: NA
J gene: TRBJ2-2
CDR3 protein: CATSIQGAGELFF
CDR3 DNA: TGTGCCACCAGCATACAGGGAGCCGGGGAGCTGTTTTTT

V gene: TRBV29-1
clone size: NA
D gene: NA
J gene: TRBJ2-3
CDR3 protein: CSANTDTQYF
CDR3 DNA: TGCAGCGCAAACACAGATACGCAGTATTTT

V gene: TRBV2
clone size: NA
D gene: NA
J gene: TRBJ2-7
CDR3 protein: CASSKPAGTHYEQYF
CDR3 DNA: TGTGCCAGCAGCAAACCAGCCGGGACTCACTACGAGCAGTACTTC

V gene: TRBV4-3
clone size: NA
D gene: NA
J gene: TRBJ1-5
CDR3 protein: CASSKIWDDSEPQHF
CDR3 DNA: TGCGCCAGCAGCAAGATTTGGGATGATTCTGAGCCCCAGCATTTT

V gene: TRBV2
clone size: NA
D gene: TRBD1
J gene: TRBJ2-7
CDR3 protein: CASSKTGTTYEQYF
CDR3 DNA: TGTGCCAGCTCCAAGACAGGGACGACCTACGAGCAGTACTTC

V gene: TRBV25-1
clone size: few
D gene: NA
J gene: TRBJ1-1
CDR3 protein: CASSEGTMNTEAFF
CDR3 DNA: TGTGCCAGCAGTGAGGGGACCATGAACACTGAAGCTTTCTTT

V gene: TRBV19
clone size: NA
D gene: TRBD1
J gene: TRBJ2-1
CDR3 protein: CASSLWDRGPNEQFF
CDR3 DNA: TGTGCCAGTAGTCTGTGGGACAGGGGGCCTAATGAGCAGTTCTTC

V gene: TRBV4-1
clone size: NA
D gene: TRBD2
J gene: TRBJ2-7
CDR3 protein: CASSQDLTSATYEQYF
CDR3 DNA: TGCGCCAGCAGCCAAGATCTGACTAGCGCAACCTACGAGCAGTACTTC

V gene: TRBV6-1
clone size: NA
D gene: NA
J gene: TRBJ2-2
CDR3 protein: CASRRGELFF
CDR3 DNA: TGTGCCAGCAGGAGGGGGGAGCTGTTTTTT

V gene: TRBV2
clone size: NA
D gene: NA
J gene: TRBJ2-7
CDR3 protein: CASTTPPSEQYF
CDR3 DNA: TGTGCCAGCACCACTCCTCCATCCGAGCAGTACTTC

V gene: TRBV10-3
clone size: few
D gene: NA
J gene: TRBJ2-7
CDR3 protein: CAISEGGEQYF
CDR3 DNA: TGTGCCATCAGTGAGGGGGGCGAGCAGTACTTC

V gene: TRBV27
clone size: NA
D gene: NA
J gene: TRBJ1-1
CDR3 protein: CASRLGGQGTEAFF
CDR3 DNA: TGTGCCAGCAGGCTGGGAGGGCAGGGGACTGAAGCTTTCTTT

V gene: TRBV6-6
clone size: NA
D gene: NA
J gene: TRBJ2-7
CDR3 protein: CASSNPRTATYEQYF
CDR3 DNA: TGTGCCAGCAGTAACCCGAGGACAGCTACCTACGAGCAGTACTTC

V gene: TRBV30
clone size: few
D gene: TRBD1
J gene: TRBJ1-5
CDR3 protein: CAWGMTGDHNQPQHF
CDR3 DNA: TGTGCCTGGGGAATGACAGGGGACCACAATCAGCCCCAGCATTTT

V gene: TRBV2
clone size: few
D gene: NA
J gene: TRBJ1-4
CDR3 protein: CASRGEWRHEKLFF
CDR3 DNA: TGTGCCAGCAGGGGTGAATGGAGGCATGAAAAACTGTTTTTT

V gene: TRBV10-1
clone size: NA
D gene: NA
J gene: TRBJ2-3
CDR3 protein: CASSESRKILITDTQYF
CDR3 DNA: TGCGCCAGCAGTGAGAGTCGTAAGATTCTGATCACAGATACGCAGTATTTT

V gene: TRBV9
clone size: few
D gene: NA
J gene: TRBJ2-2
CDR3 protein: CASSVQGVPTGELFF
CDR3 DNA: TGTGCCAGCAGCGTACAGGGAGTGCCGACCGGGGAGCTGTTTTTT

V gene: TRBV27
clone size: NA
D gene: NA
J gene: TRBJ2-7
CDR3 protein: CASSLSYGAGSYEQYF
CDR3 DNA: TGTGCCAGCAGTTTATCGTATGGGGCAGGATCCTACGAGCAGTACTTC

V gene: TRBV11-2
clone size: NA
D gene: TRBD2
J gene: TRBJ2-5
CDR3 protein: CASSLRRAGQETQYF
CDR3 DNA: TGTGCCAGCAGCTTAAGGCGAGCGGGACAAGAGACCCAGTACTTC

V gene: TRBV2
clone size: NA
D gene: TRBD1
J gene: TRBJ1-2
CDR3 protein: CASSGQEYGYTF
CDR3 DNA: TGTGCCAGCAGCGGACAGGAGTATGGCTACACCTTC

V gene: TRBV30
clone size: NA
D gene: NA
J gene: TRBJ2-1
CDR3 protein: CASLVRSYNEQFF
CDR3 DNA: TGTGCCAGCCTAGTCCGGTCCTACAATGAGCAGTTCTTC

V gene: TRBV27
clone size: NA
D gene: NA
J gene: TRBJ2-1
CDR3 protein: CASSVSSAPGYNEQFF
CDR3 DNA: TGTGCCAGCAGTGTAAGTAGCGCCCCTGGGTACAATGAGCAGTTCTTC

V gene: TRBV10-3
clone size: NA
D gene: NA
J gene: TRBJ1-1
CDR3 protein: CAISTPRGASMNTEAFF
CDR3 DNA: TGTGCCATCAGCACTCCCCGTGGAGCCAGCATGAACACTGAAGCTTTCTTT